Listed here are 20 T cell receptor beta chains from one sample, sequenced in a study of blood T cell repertoires in COVID-19. The assay was immunoSEQ multiplex PCR, and TCRdb's table has in-frame clones only and misses some. The sample includes 150,000 or so clones, around 87% seen only once; the top ten take under 7.5%. Material for sequencing was peripheral blood. These receptors all stem from a man older than 75 with acute or convalescent COVID-19.

The genes are TRBV3-1 (or the pseudogene TRBV3-2) and TRBJ2-6; D is unresolved. V lost 1 base and J lost 0, with 16 bases in between. This CDR3 contains 19 residues. Germline V gene sequence: CDR1 LGHDT, CDR2 YNNKEL (reference sequence). CDR3 residues: CASSQAPVTRSSGANVLTF. CDR3 nucleotide sequence: TGTGCCAGCAGCCAAGCACCGGTCACCCGGAGCTCTGGGGCCAACGTCCTGACTTTC.

This rearrangement joins TRBV7-2 to TRBJ1-5; the D gene is possibly TRBD1 (5 bases). Trimming cost V 4 bases and J 1 base, with 11 bases left between them. Germline V CDR1 and CDR2: SGHTA, FQGNSA. CDR3 length: 15 amino acids. CDR3 nucleotide sequence: TGTGCCAGCAGCTGGGGCGTGGGGAGCAATCAGCCCCAGCATTTT. Its translation: CASSWGVGSNQPQHF.

J is TRBJ2-2 and V is TRBV28; TRBD2 matches 13 bases. The CDR3 sequence is 17 residues long. Germline trimming cut 7 bases from V and 5 bases from J; bases unmatched to any gene: 10. Germline V gene sequence: CDR1 MDHEN, CDR2 SYDVKM. The CDR3 here is CASNSQGLAGPTGELFF. The CDR3 coding sequence is TGTGCCAGCAATTCTCAGGGACTAGCGGGACCTACCGGGGAGCTGTTTTTT.

The CDR3 spells CASSTPGQGWYEQYF. CDR3 nucleotide sequence: TGTGCCAGCAGCACCCCCGGACAGGGGTGGTACGAGCAGTACTTC. The chain uses TRBV14 and TRBJ2-7, with 9 bases identical to TRBD1. V lost 5 bases, J lost 4 bases, and 9 bases stayed unmatched. The CDR3 length is 15 residues. CDR1 SGHDN and CDR2 FVKESK come from the germline V gene.

The chain recombines TRBV11-2 with TRBJ1-2; maybe TRBD1 (5 bases). Trimming removed 0 bases at V and 2 bases at J, with 19 bases between. Germline V lookup: CDR1 SGHAT, CDR2 FQNNGV. The CDR3 has 18 amino acids. The DNA for the CDR3 is TGTGCCAGCAGCTTAGATAATCCAGGGTTAAAGTCCAACTATGGCTACACCTTC. Translation: CASSLDNPGLKSNYGYTF.

This chain joins TRBV28 and TRBJ1-4, with 7 bases aligning to TRBD1. Germline V CDR1 and CDR2: MDHEN, SYDVKM. This CDR3 contains 15 residues. V was clipped by 6 bases and J by 8 bases; unmatched bases: 12. DNA of the CDR3: TGTGCCAGCAGCTCTACCAGGGGGTCGATAGAAAAACTGTTTTTT. Translated: CASSSTRGSIEKLFF.

The chain combines TRBV4-1 with TRBJ2-1; 7 bases match TRBD2. The CDR3 runs 16 residues. Germline assignment: CDR1 MGHRA and CDR2 YSYEKL. Trimming removed 1 base from V and 0 bases from J; junction bases left unmatched: 3. CDR3 loop: CASSQGLAGSYNEQFF. The CDR3 DNA is TGCGCCAGCAGCCAAGGGTTAGCGGGCTCCTACAATGAGCAGTTCTTC.

V gene TRBV18 combines with J gene TRBJ1-1; D is undetermined. Germline V gene data show CDR1 as KGHSH and CDR2 as LQKENI. V lost 6 bases and J 0 bases, leaving 14 bases between the germline ends. This CDR3 spans 15 amino acids. In DNA form, the CDR3 reads TGTGCCAGCTCCGAAACGGCGGGTCTGAACACTGAAGCTTTCTTT. Translation: CASSETAGLNTEAFF.

The chain recombines TRBV5-4 with TRBJ2-3; 12 bases fit TRBD2. The V segment lost 4 bases and the J segment 5 bases; nucleotides outside the gene matches: 17. Germline CDR1 reads SGHNT; CDR2 reads YYREEE (reference sequence). The CDR3 is 19 amino acids. In nucleotides, the CDR3 is TGTGCCAGCAGCCTGAGGCCTAGCGGGGGGGGGTTAGGCGGAGATACGCAGTATTTT. Amino acids: CASSLRPSGGGLGGDTQYF.

This clone turned up a few times. The rearrangement uses TRBV28 and TRBJ2-7; TRBD1 might be the D (6 bases). V lost 6 bases and J lost 0, with 12 bases in between. In germline, CDR1 is MDHEN, CDR2 SYDVKM. The CDR3 spans 14 residues. CDR3 nucleotides: TGTGCCAGCAGCTCCTGGACAGTCTCCTACGAGCAGTACTTC. It specifies CASSSWTVSYEQYF.

The chain joins TRBV18 to TRBJ2-6, with 8 bases identical to TRBD1. V was clipped by 4 bases and J by 2 bases; unmatched bases: 7. Looked up from germline, CDR1 is KGHSH and CDR2 is LQKENI. This CDR3 region has 17 residues. This CDR3 reads CASSLAGGAPGANVLTF. The CDR3 bases are TGTGCCAGCTCACTGGCAGGGGGCGCCCCTGGGGCCAACGTCCTGACTTTC.

The chain employs TRBV6-5 and TRBJ1-2, with 8 bases aligning to TRBD1. The CDR3 spans 13 residues. J was trimmed by 4 bases and V by 7 bases; bases with no gene match: 5. Germline V gene sequence: CDR1 MNHEY, CDR2 SVGAGI. The CDR3 DNA follows: TGTGCCAGCACTGGACAGGGATCCTATGGCTACACCTTC. Residues: CASTGQGSYGYTF.

The chain employs TRBV9 and TRBJ1-3, with D perhaps TRBD1 (5 bases). Germline CDR1 SGDLS, CDR2 YYNGEE. The CDR3 covers 15 residues. V dropped 2 bases and J dropped 0 bases, with 9 bases sitting between them. The CDR3 region is CASSVGAHSGNTIYF. In nucleotides, the CDR3 is TGTGCCAGCAGCGTTGGGGCCCACTCTGGAAACACCATATATTTT.

This sequence joins TRBV6-1 and TRBJ2-1; possibly TRBD2 for D (6 bases). The germline V and J ends were trimmed by 2 bases and 7 bases, with 18 bases remaining between them. The germline CDR1 and CDR2 sequences are MNHNS and SASEGT. The CDR3 is 16 amino acids. CDR3 amino acids: CASSESLAGWGNEQFF. The DNA of the CDR3 is TGTGCCAGCAGTGAAAGCCTCGCGGGGTGGGGGAATGAGCAGTTCTTC.

This chain's CDR3 is CASSLLAGGYQETQYF. In DNA, the CDR3 is TGTGCCAGCAGCCTACTAGCGGGGGGTTACCAAGAGACCCAGTACTTC. This rearrangement joins TRBV5-4 to TRBJ2-5, with 12 nucleotides matching TRBD2. The junction had 4 bases not matched to a gene; V was cut back by 4 bases and J by 0 bases. The CDR3 is made up of 16 amino acids. Germline V gene sequence: CDR1 SGHNT, CDR2 YYREEE (reference sequence).

The gene calls are TRBV11-2 and TRBJ2-1; D is possibly TRBD2 (6 bases). The CDR3 sequence is 18 residues long. V was cut by 5 bases and J by 1 base, with 21 bases left in between. Per the germline V gene, CDR1 is SGHAT and CDR2 is FQNNGV. The CDR3 protein is CASSRAGGSFRSYNEQFF. The CDR3, as DNA: TGTGCCAGCAGCAGGGCCGGAGGGAGTTTTCGGTCCTACAATGAGCAGTTCTTC.

The chain employs TRBV10-3 and TRBJ1-3; TRBD1 is a possible D gene (5 bases). With 5 bases removed from V and 0 bases from J, the gap between germline ends came to 11 bases. The CDR3 has 15 amino acids. CDR1 is ENHRY, CDR2 SYGVKD, per germline. The CDR3 is CAISPGQVSGNTIYF. The CDR3 coding sequence is TGTGCCATCAGTCCTGGACAAGTCTCTGGAAACACCATATATTTT.

J is TRBJ1-2 and V is TRBV10-3, with 7 bases matching TRBD1. V shed 2 bases and J 8 bases; nucleotides not matched to a gene: 8. The CDR3 totals 14 residues. Germline-derived CDR1 and CDR2 are ENHRY and SYGVKD. CDR3 sequence: CAISEGTVQWGYTF. CDR3 bases: TGTGCCATCAGTGAGGGGACAGTCCAATGGGGCTACACCTTC.

The chain has TRBV15 and TRBJ1-2, with TRBD1 identical over 7 bases. This CDR3 spans 15 amino acids. Germline values: CDR1 LNHNV, CDR2 YYDKDF (reference sequence). V lost 3 bases and J lost 0; bases outside the gene matches: 4. CDR3 loop: CATSRGTATNYGYTF. CDR3 nucleotide sequence: TGTGCCACCAGCAGGGGGACAGCCACTAACTATGGCTACACCTTC. Based on the CDR3 plus reference TRBV15 and TRBJ1-2, the full variable domain is DAMVIQNPRYQVTQFGKPVTLSCSQTLNHNVMYWYQQKSSQAPKLLFHYYDKDFNNEADTPDNFQSRRPNTSFCFLDIRSPGLGDTAMYLCATSRGTATNYGYTFGSGTRLTVV.

The gene calls are TRBV27 and TRBJ2-7, with D perhaps TRBD1 (6 bases). V shed 7 bases and J shed 2 bases, with 12 bases lying between them. This CDR3 comprises 13 residues. The germline gives CDR1 MNHEY, CDR2 SMNVEV (reference sequence). CDR3 DNA: TGTGCCAGCATCGGGACATTCCCCTACGAGCAGTACTTC. This codes for CASIGTFPYEQYF.